These 14 T cell receptor beta chains share one sample of origin, sequenced in a study of long-term antiretroviral therapy in people with HIV (dated by TCRdb to between 2021 and 2022). The immunoSEQ hsTCRB v3.0 assay was used at survey level resolution to sequence the TRB variable region. TCRdb carries this immuneACCESS record with in-frame sequences only. Its versions omit some clonotypes, under half of them owing to an unresolved V gene in the studies checked, with the rest unexplained. Recorded for this sample are 20,000 to 25,000 clones; more than 75% of them occurred a single time. The ten most abundant clones make up roughly 4.9% of the sample. The sample in question was unsorted PBMCs, obtained 0.5 years after starting antiretroviral therapy. These receptors all come from a woman in her thirties or forties with HIV.

The rearrangement links TRBV27 to TRBJ2-1, with TRBD1 matching over 10 bases. The CDR3 is made up of 16 amino acids. Per the germline V gene, CDR1 is MNHEY and CDR2 is SMNVEV (reference sequence). Trimming at V came to 3 bases and at J to 3 bases, leaving 5 bases not matched to a gene. CDR3 residues: CASSLPGQGLYNEQFF. CDR3 nucleotide sequence: TGTGCCAGCAGTTTGCCGGGACAGGGGCTCTACAATGAGCAGTTCTTC.

The chain has TRBV5-1 and TRBJ2-5; 10 bases align to TRBD2. Trimming at V came to 6 bases and at J to 1 base, leaving 3 bases not matched to a gene. This CDR3 has 14 residues. The germline gives CDR1 SGHRS, CDR2 YFSETQ. The CDR3 loop reads CASTRTSGQETQYF. CDR3 bases: TGCGCCAGCACTCGGACTAGCGGCCAAGAGACCCAGTACTTC. Looking up the rest from reference TRBV5-1 and TRBJ2-5 gives the full variable domain: KAGVTQTPRYLIKTRGQQVTLSCSPISGHRSVSWYQQTPGQGLQFLFEYFSETQRNKGNFPGRFSGRQFSNSRSEMNVSTLELGDSALYLCASTRTSGQETQYFGPGTRLLVL.

This sequence joins TRBV27 and TRBJ2-7; 9 bases match TRBD1. The CDR3 has 14 amino acids. The ends lost 3 bases at V and 5 bases at J; junction bases unmatched: 5. CDR1 and CDR2 from the germline V gene are MNHEY and SMNVEV (reference sequence). CDR3 residues: CASSLEDRGNEQYF. The DNA of the CDR3 is TGTGCCAGCAGTTTGGAGGACAGGGGAAACGAGCAGTACTTC.

The chain carries TRBV6-5 and TRBJ2-7; 10 nucleotides agree with TRBD2. There are 16 residues in the CDR3. Germline V gives CDR1 MNHEY, CDR2 SVGAGI. The ends lost 1 base at V and 0 bases at J; junction bases unmatched: 3. CDR3 residues: CASSYFGLAASYEQYF. DNA of the CDR3: TGTGCCAGCAGTTACTTCGGACTAGCGGCCTCCTACGAGCAGTACTTC.

V is TRBV28 and J is TRBJ2-1; D possibly corresponds to TRBD1 (6 bases). This CDR3 has 13 amino acids. V lost 3 bases, J lost 3 bases, and 6 bases lay in between. CDR1 is MDHEN and CDR2 is SYDVKM in the germline V gene. CDR3 sequence: CASSLDSYNEQFF. CDR3 nucleotides: TGTGCCAGCAGTTTGGACAGCTACAATGAGCAGTTCTTC.

This clone has just one count. V usage is TRBV30 and J usage is TRBJ2-3, with 8 bases aligning to TRBD2. The CDR3 loop spans 13 amino acids. V lost 2 bases and J lost 8; bases outside the gene matches: 6. CDR1 is GTSNPN and CDR2 is SVGIG in the germline V gene (reference sequence). The CDR3 protein is CAWSTGGVGTQYF. CDR3 nucleotide sequence: TGTGCCTGGAGTACCGGGGGGGTGGGTACGCAGTATTTT.

The rearrangement joins TRBV2 to TRBJ1-1, with D unresolved. Germline CDR1 is SNHLY and CDR2 is FYNNEI. The CDR3 has 14 residues. V was clipped by 1 base and J by 1 base, with 7 bases between them. The CDR3 region is CASSEVGTNTEAFF. The CDR3 bases are TGTGCCAGCAGTGAAGTAGGAACGAACACTGAAGCTTTCTTT.

This clone has a single count. The rearrangement links TRBV7-3 to TRBJ2-3; 8 nucleotides line up with TRBD2. Trimming removed 3 bases from V and 4 bases from J; junction bases left unmatched: 3. Germline values: CDR1 SGHTA, CDR2 FQGTGA. The CDR3 sequence is 14 residues long. CDR3 coding DNA: TGTGCCAGCAGCTTCGGTAGCGGGGCAGATACGCAGTATTTT. Residues: CASSFGSGADTQYF.

The V and J genes are TRBV6-6 and TRBJ1-5, with a possible D match to TRBD1 (5 bases). Trimming shortened V by 6 bases and J by 1 base, and 13 bases separated the two germline ends. From germline, CDR1 is MNHNY and CDR2 SVGAGI (reference sequence). The CDR3 length is 15 residues. The CDR3: CASSRGDGSNQPQHF. DNA for the CDR3: TGTGCCAGCAGCCGTGGGGACGGGAGCAATCAGCCCCAGCATTTT.

The chain has TRBV28 and TRBJ2-6; either TRBD1 or TRBD2 may fit D (5 bases each). Deletions cut 6 bases from V and 8 bases from J, with 11 bases between. There are 13 residues in the CDR3. Germline V CDR1 and CDR2: MDHEN, SYDVKM. The CDR3 loop is CASRTGTPNVLTF. Written as DNA, the CDR3 is TGTGCCAGCAGGACCGGGACCCCCAACGTCCTGACTTTC.

A few counts support this clone. The genes are TRBV15 and TRBJ1-4; possibly TRBD1 for D (5 bases). The CDR3 runs 16 residues. Per germline, CDR1 LNHNV and CDR2 YYDKDF (reference sequence). V lost 0 bases, J lost 7 bases, and 15 bases lay in between. CDR3: CATSRDRDGRSEKLFF. DNA of the CDR3: TGTGCCACCAGCAGAGATAGGGACGGGAGAAGTGAAAAACTGTTTTTT. Complete variable domain (other parts from reference TRBV15 and TRBJ1-4): DAMVIQNPRYQVTQFGKPVTLSCSQTLNHNVMYWYQQKSSQAPKLLFHYYDKDFNNEADTPDNFQSRRPNTSFCFLDIRSPGLGDTAMYLCATSRDRDGRSEKLFFGSGTQLSVL.

This clone was recorded only once. The chain is built from TRBV5-6 and TRBJ2-1, with 10 bases lining up with TRBD1. This CDR3 region has 15 residues. In germline, CDR1 is SGHDT, CDR2 YYEEEE. V lost 4 bases, J lost 8 bases, and 9 bases stayed unmatched. The CDR3 protein is CASSPDRGAHDEQFF. The CDR3 nucleotides are TGTGCCAGCAGCCCGGACAGGGGGGCACACGATGAGCAGTTCTTC.

The gene calls are TRBV5-1 and TRBJ2-7; TRBD1 is a possible D gene (6 bases). V shed 4 bases and J shed 4 bases, with 15 bases lying between them. The CDR3 is made up of 14 amino acids. Germline CDR1 is SGHRS and CDR2 is YFSETQ. CDR3 nucleotides: TGCGCCAGCAGCAATGGACAGAGGACTTACGAGCAGTACTTC. Translating gives CASSNGQRTYEQYF.

This rearrangement joins TRBV6-1 to TRBJ1-3; D may be TRBD1 (6 bases). This CDR3 has 14 amino acids. Trimming left V 2 bases short and J 6 bases short, with 11 bases between. Germline-derived CDR1 and CDR2 are MNHNS and SASEGT. The DNA for the CDR3 is TGTGCCAGCAGTGAAATGACAGGACAAAACACCATATATTTT. Translation: CASSEMTGQNTIYF.